The clone carrying this TCR beta chain was detected many times. It was with a sample-barcoded 5' primer and a J-beta primer mix that a second PCR of about 6 to 12 cycles was run. From the 5' RACE reads, TCRdb called clonotypes with MiXCR, one entry per CDR3 protein. The sample lists approximately 960,000 distinct CDR3 sequences, 29% occurring once. This sample was taken from a study of blood T cells in healthy people across ages. V was pared by 0 bases and J by 11 bases, with 15 bases between. The germline V gene has CDR1 SGHKS and CDR2 YYEKEE (reference sequence). The CDR3 extends over 14 amino acids. The sample was also linked to a second study, of T cells of mothers and their children.

Sequenced: blood. The TCR comes from a woman between 40 and 50 years old in good health. The genes are TRBV5-5 and TRBJ2-4, with unresolved D. The CDR3 nucleotides are TGTGCCAGCAGCTTGGAGTACAACCACAGCCTTCAGTACTTC. Translation: CASSLEYNHSLQYF.